The 4 T cell receptor beta chains reported below all come from one sample, sequenced in a study of blood T cell repertoires in COVID-19. Profiled with immunoSEQ multiplex PCR; TCRdb holds only in-frame clones, not every one. The sample shows around 250,000 clones, approximately 85% of them seen only once. Sequencing was performed on peripheral blood. The receptors were gathered from a middle-aged man with active or convalescent COVID-19.

The chain recombines TRBV4-1 with TRBJ1-4, with no clear D. The CDR3 is 13 amino acids. The V end lost 4 bases, the J end lost 8 bases, and 11 bases lay between the germline ends. Germline CDR1 and CDR2: MGHRA and YSYEKL. This chain's CDR3 is CASSPFIREKLFF. CDR3 coding DNA: TGCGCCAGCAGCCCTTTCATCAGGGAAAAACTGTTTTTT.

The CDR3 reads CASSPRDREINEQFF. As DNA, the CDR3 is TGTGCCAGCAGCCCACGGGACAGGGAGATCAATGAGCAGTTCTTC. The V gene is TRBV5-4, the J gene TRBJ2-1, with 9 bases aligning to TRBD1. This CDR3 region has 15 residues. Germline V gene sequence: CDR1 SGHNT, CDR2 YYREEE (reference sequence). After removal of 4 bases from V and 6 bases from J, the junction contained 8 bases not matched to a gene. Complete variable domain (other parts from reference TRBV5-4 and TRBJ2-1): ETGVTQSPTHLIKTRGQQVTLRCSSQSGHNTVSWYQQALGQGPQFIFQYYREEENGRGNFPPRFSGLQFPNYSSELNVNALELDDSALYLCASSPRDREINEQFFGPGTRLTVL.

CDR3: CASSQGSTTNSPLHF. In nucleotides, the CDR3 is TGCGCCAGCAGCCAAGGGTCCACAACGAATTCACCCCTCCACTTT. This sequence joins TRBV4-1 and TRBJ1-6; D is unclear. Germline CDR1 is MGHRA and CDR2 is YSYEKL. Between the trimmed V and J ends, which lost 1 base and 7 bases, there was a span of 11 bases. The CDR3 sequence is 15 residues long.

This chain joins TRBV28 and TRBJ1-5, with D tentatively TRBD1 (6 bases). CDR3 length equals 17 residues. Trimming took 2 bases from V and 0 from J, leaving 14 bases between them. Germline V gene lookup returns CDR1 MDHEN and CDR2 SYDVKM. The CDR3 DNA is TGTGCCAGCAGTTTAATGTCAGGGGTTCATAGCAATCAGCCCCAGCATTTT. It codes for CASSLMSGVHSNQPQHF.